The next 2 T cell receptor beta chains were all read from a single sample in a study of response to subunit inactivated influenza vaccine. TCRdb analysed the RT-PCR reads with MiXCR anew, one entry per CDR3 protein. The top ten clones hold 9.5% to 12% of a sample with around 600,000 distinct CDR3 sequences, 10% to 12% of them seen once. These records were also assigned to another study, of T cells expressing NK-cell markers. Turning to that study: Making the TCR beta cDNA relied on 5'RACE template switching with UMIs.

The specimen was PBMCs from blood, collected on the day of vaccination. These receptor sequences come from a man aged 50-60 years who received an inactivated influenza vaccine.

The chain links TRBV28 to TRBJ2-1, with D tentatively TRBD2 (6 bases). V lost 2 bases and J 9 bases, leaving 14 bases between the germline ends. The CDR3 loop spans 14 amino acids. Germline V gene data show CDR1 as MDHEN and CDR2 as SYDVKM. CDR3: CASSLSSGSGEQFF. The CDR3 bases are TGTGCCAGCAGTTTAAGTAGCGGTTCGGGTGAGCAGTTCTTC.

This clonotype was observed a few times. In DNA form, the CDR3 reads TGTGCCAGCAGCGCCGGGACAGTCTACGAGCAGTACTTC. Its translation: CASSAGTVYEQYF. The chain couples TRBV7-9 to TRBJ2-7; 7 positions match TRBD1. J gave up 3 bases and V 5 bases, and 4 bases lay outside the gene matches. The CDR3 length is 13 residues. Germline loops: CDR1 SEHNR, CDR2 FQNEAQ (reference sequence).